The present TCR beta chain was sequenced within a study of cytomegalovirus exposure and HLA in healthy donors. Study background: Out of about 410 genotyped donors, approximately 84% belonged to the Caucasian-associated ancestry cluster. Study-wide results and limits: For most TCR sequences rarity was the rule, although some public TCRs occurred in many donors. The study listed some 160 cytomegalovirus-associated TCR beta chains. The productive fraction for most TCR beta V segments was about 90% or about 30% in an earlier analysis.

This clone was counted only a few times. What it binds is unknown. In the PCR, 60 Vbeta and 13 Jbeta primers were used. Generated by immunoSEQ multiplex PCR, the TCRdb table keeps only in-frame clones and is missing some. The data hold fewer than 200,000 clones, with about an eighth observed a single time. V was clipped by 5 bases and J by 8 bases, with 12 bases between them. CDR3 size: 12 residues. Germline V lookup: CDR1 MNHEY, CDR2 SVGAGI. The TCR originated in a man aged 45-65 years in good health and CMV-seropositive. Specimen: PBMCs. The chain is built from TRBV6-5 and TRBJ1-2; D possibly corresponds to TRBD1 (6 bases). The CDR3 bases are TGTGCCAGCAGTCCGGACAGTCACGGCTACACCTTC. Residues: CASSPDSHGYTF.